Listed below are T cell receptor beta chains from one sample, sequenced in a study of T cell changes during pregnancy in multiple sclerosis. Some clones are missing from TCRdb's copy, which holds only in-frame ones; the method was immunoSEQ multiplex PCR. This sample has tens of thousands of clones, with about 92% found just once. The sample was CD4+ T cells from peripheral blood mononuclear cells, taken in the second trimester of pregnancy. The origin of the receptors is a female donor with multiple sclerosis, enrolled in a pregnancy study. CDR3s include the opening cysteine and the closing phenylalanine or tryptophan. Each record gives: clone size, D gene, J gene, V gene, CDR3 protein, CDR3 DNA. The D gene is left open where the match is weak. Not every row has a clone size; where given, it reads once, few, many or a size class.

size: .; D: .; J: TRBJ2-3; V: TRBV12-2; CDR3: CASRLARAGLGRGRTDTQYF; DNA: TGTGCAAGTCGCTTAGCCCGAGCGGGTTTGGGGCGGGGGCGCACAGATACGCAGTATTTT
size: .; D: .; J: TRBJ2-7; V: TRBV10-3; CDR3: CAIGGTVLYEQYF; DNA: TGTGCCATCGGGGGGACAGTGCTCTACGAGCAGTACTTC
size: .; D: .; J: TRBJ1-4; V: TRBV30; CDR3: CAWGGHGYELFF; DNA: TGTGCCTGGGGGGGCCACGGTTATGAACTGTTTTTT
size: .; D: .; J: TRBJ1-2; V: TRBV10-3; CDR3: CAISEAGGYGYTF; DNA: TGTGCCATCAGTGAGGCGGGAGGATATGGCTACACCTTC
size: .; D: .; J: TRBJ1-2; V: TRBV19; CDR3: CASRRENGYGYTF; DNA: TGTGCCAGTAGGCGGGAGAACGGGTATGGCTACACCTTC
size: .; D: TRBD1; J: TRBJ2-7; V: TRBV5-8; CDR3: CASSYLDRARYEQYF; DNA: TGTGCCAGCAGTTACCTGGACAGGGCACGCTACGAGCAGTACTTC
size: .; D: TRBD2; J: TRBJ2-7; V: TRBV5-6; CDR3: CASSPGLAGVGEQYF; DNA: TGTGCCAGCAGCCCCGGACTAGCGGGAGTCGGGGAGCAGTACTTC
size: .; D: TRBD1; J: TRBJ1-2; V: TRBV19; CDR3: CASSVIETGWNGYTF; DNA: TGTGCCAGTAGCGTGATAGAGACAGGGTGGAATGGCTACACCTTC
size: .; D: .; J: TRBJ1-4; V: TRBV19; CDR3: CASSIGLSSTNEKLFF; DNA: TGTGCCAGTAGTATAGGCCTCAGTTCAACTAATGAAAAACTGTTTTTT
size: .; D: .; J: TRBJ1-2; V: TRBV29-1; CDR3: CSAAAGSYGYTF; DNA: TGCAGCGCCGCTGCGGGGAGCTATGGCTACACCTTC
size: .; D: .; J: TRBJ1-1; V: TRBV7-2; CDR3: CASSPNMATMNTEAFF; DNA: TGTGCCAGCAGCCCCAATATGGCCACTATGAACACTGAAGCTTTCTTT
size: .; D: TRBD1; J: TRBJ1-1; V: TRBV18; CDR3: CASSRGQGINTEAFF; DNA: TGTGCCAGCTCACGCGGACAGGGTATAAACACTGAAGCTTTCTTT
size: .; D: TRBD2; J: TRBJ2-1; V: TRBV10-3; CDR3: CAITTGTSGGEGEQFF; DNA: TGTGCCATCACAACCGGGACTAGCGGGGGTGAGGGTGAGCAGTTCTTC
size: .; D: TRBD1; J: TRBJ1-2; V: TRBV6-5; CDR3: CASRTGGSGYTF; DNA: TGTGCCAGCAGGACAGGGGGCAGTGGCTACACCTTC
size: .; D: TRBD1; J: TRBJ1-2; V: TRBV5-1; CDR3: CASKDRADGYTF; DNA: TGCGCCAGCAAGGACAGGGCGGATGGCTACACCTTC
size: few; D: .; J: TRBJ1-1; V: TRBV30; CDR3: CAWSVRLNTEAFF; DNA: TGTGCCTGGAGTGTACGACTCAACACTGAAGCTTTCTTT
size: .; D: TRBD1; J: TRBJ2-7; V: TRBV6-5; CDR3: CASSPGTGVDEQYF; DNA: TGTGCCAGCAGCCCCGGGACAGGGGTCGACGAGCAGTACTTC
size: .; D: TRBD2; J: TRBJ2-7; V: TRBV4-2; CDR3: CASSQETSGRAAYEQYF; DNA: TGTGCCAGCAGCCAAGAGACTAGCGGAAGGGCCGCCTACGAGCAGTACTTC
size: .; D: TRBD2; J: TRBJ2-1; V: TRBV28; CDR3: CASSKAGTGGEQFF; DNA: TGTGCCAGCAGCAAGGCAGGGACGGGGGGGGAGCAGTTCTTC
size: .; D: .; J: TRBJ1-2; V: TRBV18; CDR3: CASSPGGNYGYTF; DNA: TGTGCCAGCTCACCGGGAGGAAACTATGGCTACACCTTC
size: .; D: TRBD1; J: TRBJ2-1; V: TRBV28; CDR3: CASSQPGGHEQFF; DNA: TGTGCCAGCAGCCAACCAGGGGGCCATGAGCAGTTCTTC
size: once; D: TRBD2; J: TRBJ2-4; V: TRBV30; CDR3: CAWSPGGEGNIQYF; DNA: TGTGCCTGGAGTCCGGGAGGGGAAGGAAACATTCAGTACTTC
size: .; D: .; J: TRBJ2-7; V: TRBV5-1; CDR3: CASSLGSSYEQYF; DNA: TGCGCCAGCAGCTTGGGCAGCTCCTACGAGCAGTACTTC
size: .; D: .; J: TRBJ1-2; V: TRBV11-2; CDR3: CASSPGPRGGYTF; DNA: TGTGCCAGCAGCCCTGGGCCCCGAGGGGGCTACACCTTC
size: .; D: .; J: TRBJ2-7; V: TRBV5-5; CDR3: CASSLWGGQVYEQYF; DNA: TGTGCCAGCAGCTTGTGGGGGGGCCAGGTGTACGAGCAGTACTTC
size: .; D: TRBD1; J: TRBJ2-7; V: TRBV7-6; CDR3: CASSLPGQGYEQYF; DNA: TGTGCCAGCAGCTTACCGGGACAGGGCTACGAGCAGTACTTC
size: once; D: .; J: TRBJ1-3; V: TRBV7-9; CDR3: CASSLVENTIYF; DNA: TGTGCCAGCAGCCTGGTAGAAAACACCATATATTTT
size: .; D: .; J: TRBJ2-3; V: TRBV5-1; CDR3: CASSFGGGSVSSTDTQYF; DNA: TGCGCCAGCAGCTTTGGCGGCGGCTCTGTTTCTAGCACAGATACGCAGTATTTT
size: .; D: .; J: TRBJ2-7; V: TRBV19; CDR3: CASSTDSSYEQYF; DNA: TGTGCCAGTAGTACGGACAGCTCCTACGAGCAGTACTTC
size: .; D: TRBD2; J: TRBJ2-1; V: TRBV5-5; CDR3: CASSFTLAGSPDEQFF; DNA: TGTGCCAGCAGCTTTACACTAGCGGGAAGCCCGGATGAGCAGTTCTTC
size: .; D: TRBD1; J: TRBJ1-4; V: TRBV6-6; CDR3: CASSLQGVASEKLFF; DNA: TGTGCCAGCAGTCTCCAGGGGGTAGCTTCCGAAAAACTGTTTTTT
size: few; D: .; J: TRBJ2-1; V: TRBV14; CDR3: CASSQVYGAGEQFF; DNA: TGTGCCAGCAGCCAAGTATATGGGGCGGGGGAGCAGTTCTTC
size: .; D: TRBD1; J: TRBJ2-7; V: TRBV9; CDR3: CASSPRQGFSYEQYF; DNA: TGTGCCAGCAGCCCCCGACAGGGTTTCTCCTACGAGCAGTACTTC
size: .; D: TRBD1; J: TRBJ2-2; V: TRBV5-4; CDR3: CASSSWTGGSGELFF; DNA: TGTGCCAGCAGCTCCTGGACAGGGGGCTCCGGGGAGCTGTTTTTT
size: few; D: .; J: TRBJ1-3; V: TRBV2; CDR3: CASSETTGNTIYF; DNA: TGTGCCAGCAGTGAGACTACTGGAAACACCATATATTTT
size: .; D: TRBD1; J: TRBJ2-7; V: TRBV6-5; CDR3: CASSQQVTGAYEQYF; DNA: TGTGCCAGCAGCCAACAAGTGACAGGGGCCTACGAGCAGTACTTC
size: .; D: .; J: TRBJ2-1; V: TRBV7-2; CDR3: CASSLSATTNNEQFF; DNA: TGTGCCAGCAGCTTAAGCGCGACTACCAACAATGAGCAGTTCTTC
size: .; D: TRBD1; J: TRBJ1-1; V: TRBV25-1; CDR3: CASSLGTGARTEAFF; DNA: TGTGCCAGCAGTCTTGGGACAGGGGCGAGAACTGAAGCTTTCTTT
size: .; D: TRBD2; J: TRBJ2-7; V: TRBV2; CDR3: CASSARLAGISYEQYF; DNA: TGTGCCAGCAGTGCGCGACTAGCGGGAATCTCCTACGAGCAGTACTTC
size: .; D: TRBD1; J: TRBJ2-2; V: TRBV5-1; CDR3: CASSPHGTVNTGELFF; DNA: TGCGCCAGCAGCCCGCATGGGACAGTGAACACCGGGGAGCTGTTTTTT
size: .; D: TRBD1; J: TRBJ2-5; V: TRBV6-1; CDR3: CASKGQHQETQYF; DNA: TGTGCCAGCAAGGGACAGCACCAAGAGACCCAGTACTTC
size: .; D: TRBD1; J: TRBJ1-5; V: TRBV19; CDR3: CASSIKTQGAYGNQPQHF; DNA: TGTGCCAGTAGTATTAAGACACAGGGGGCTTACGGCAATCAGCCCCAGCATTTT
size: .; D: TRBD1; J: TRBJ1-2; V: TRBV6-5; CDR3: CASSYQGTGVYGYTF; DNA: TGTGCCAGCAGTTACCAAGGGACAGGCGTCTATGGCTACACCTTC
size: .; D: .; J: TRBJ1-2; V: TRBV19; CDR3: CASSISNYGYTF; DNA: TGTGCCAGTAGTATCTCTAACTATGGCTACACCTTC
size: .; D: .; J: TRBJ2-7; V: TRBV30; CDR3: CAWSVRRLATRDYEQYF; DNA: TGTGCCTGGAGTGTACGGAGGCTAGCCACTCGAGACTACGAGCAGTACTTC
size: .; D: TRBD2; J: TRBJ2-5; V: TRBV28; CDR3: CASGPGGAGGGPAETQYF; DNA: TGTGCCAGCGGTCCGGGGGGGGCGGGAGGGGGCCCAGCAGAGACCCAGTACTTC
size: .; D: .; J: TRBJ1-2; V: TRBV18; CDR3: CASSPGQDIGYTF; DNA: TGTGCCAGCTCTCCGGGTCAAGATATAGGCTACACCTTC
size: .; D: TRBD1; J: TRBJ1-4; V: TRBV9; CDR3: CASSVLGTDNEKLFF; DNA: TGTGCCAGCAGCGTATTAGGGACAGACAATGAAAAACTGTTTTTT
size: .; D: TRBD1; J: TRBJ2-2; V: TRBV7-8; CDR3: CASSLGTGTTGELFF; DNA: TGTGCCAGCAGCTTAGGGACAGGGACCACCGGGGAGCTGTTTTTT
size: .; D: .; J: TRBJ1-1; V: TRBV11-2; CDR3: CASSLGGTTDTEAFF; DNA: TGTGCCAGCAGCCTCGGGGGGACAACGGACACTGAAGCTTTCTTT
size: .; D: TRBD1; J: TRBJ1-1; V: TRBV15; CDR3: CATSPGQGLMNTEAFF; DNA: TGTGCCACGTCACCGGGACAGGGCCTTATGAACACTGAAGCTTTCTTT
size: .; D: .; J: TRBJ2-7; V: TRBV19; CDR3: CASSIINRVGHEQYF; DNA: TGTGCCAGTAGTATAATAAACAGGGTAGGACACGAGCAGTACTTC
size: .; D: TRBD1; J: TRBJ1-3; V: TRBV2; CDR3: CASNLDRAAGNTIYF; DNA: TGTGCCAGCAACCTGGACAGGGCGGCTGGAAACACCATATATTTT
size: .; D: .; J: TRBJ2-7; V: TRBV9; CDR3: CATPGGRDSYEQYF; DNA: TGTGCCACCCCCGGGGGGCGAGATTCCTACGAGCAGTACTTC
size: .; D: TRBD1; J: TRBJ2-3; V: TRBV29-1; CDR3: CSATTGGEDTQYF; DNA: TGCAGCGCTACGACAGGGGGCGAAGATACGCAGTATTTT
size: .; D: .; J: TRBJ2-7; V: TRBV5-5; CDR3: CASSLGGGQRSYEQYF; DNA: TGTGCCAGCAGCTTGGGGGGTGGACAGAGGTCCTACGAGCAGTACTTC
size: .; D: TRBD1; J: TRBJ1-2; V: TRBV5-4; CDR3: CASSLGGTGGSGYTF; DNA: TGTGCCAGCAGCTTGGGTGGGACAGGCGGTTCTGGCTACACCTTC